What follows are 26 T cell receptor beta chains derived from one specimen sequenced in a study of cytotoxic CD8 clonotypes in ibrutinib-treated CLL listed by TCRdb under 2021. The library was generated by the immunoSEQ multiplex PCR assay. What TCRdb holds here is the immuneACCESS table cut down to in-frame rearrangements. Part of the clones is not present; checked against another copy, under half of the missing clones reflect an unresolved V gene, and the others are unexplained. Here the sample has about 45,000 clones; under 75% occur a single time. 9.5% to 15% of the sample belongs to the ten largest clones. This sample's time point label indicates: 12 months on ibrutinib. The sequences come from PBMCs, collected after 12 months of ibrutinib treatment. Every receptor here comes from a human donor with chronic lymphocytic leukemia.

Worth noting for this clone: Compared with germline, one end of the junction differs, possibly owing to a read error. The chain combines TRBV6-1 with TRBJ2-7; 8 bases are a match to TRBD1. The CDR3 runs 16 residues. Germline CDR1 is MNHNS and CDR2 is SASEGT. This chain's CDR3 is CAISDVGVGQDYEQYF. Here the CDR3 DNA reads TGTGCCATCAGTGATGTAGGTGTGGGACAGGACTACGAGCAGTACTTC.

This clone was found a few times. The chain combines TRBV19 with TRBJ1-1, with TRBD1 matching 7 bases. Losses at the gene ends were 6 bases for V and 5 bases for J; bases not matched to a gene: 9. The V gene's germline CDR1 is LNHDA and CDR2 SQIVND (reference sequence). There are 14 residues in the CDR3. CDR3 amino acids: CASSSTGSWTEAFF. The CDR3 nucleotides are TGTGCCAGTAGCTCGACAGGGAGTTGGACTGAAGCTTTCTTT.

This clone has a handful of counts. The chain couples TRBV25-1 to TRBJ2-5; a weak D match, TRBD1 (6 bases). CDR3 length: 15 residues. V was cut by 3 bases and J by 3 bases, with 14 bases left in between. Germline CDR1 MGHDK, CDR2 SYGVNS. CDR3 loop: CASSERGFKKETQYF. CDR3 coding DNA: TGTGCCAGCAGTGAGAGGGGGTTTAAGAAAGAGACCCAGTACTTC.

This clone was detected only once. V and J are TRBV30 and TRBJ1-6; D may be TRBD1 (6 bases). Trimming left V 4 bases short and J 8 bases short, with 15 bases between. From germline, CDR1 is GTSNPN and CDR2 SVGIG (reference sequence). The CDR3 has 14 residues. The CDR3 coding sequence is TGTGCCTGGAATGGAGGGGGTGCTTATTCACCCCTCCACTTT. It specifies CAWNGGGAYSPLHF.

The genes are TRBV28 and TRBJ2-2; D possibly corresponds to TRBD1 (6 bases). Germline V gene sequence: CDR1 MDHEN, CDR2 SYDVKM. The CDR3 runs to 15 residues. V gave up 5 bases and J gave up 5 bases, with 15 bases separating them. The CDR3 DNA sequence: TGTGCCAGCAGTACCGGGACATTATTAACCGGGGAGCTGTTTTTT. It is translated as CASSTGTLLTGELFF.

This CDR3 reads CASSLLGGVGEQFF. CDR3 DNA: TGTGCCAGCAGCTTGTTGGGGGGAGTCGGTGAGCAGTTCTTC. The chain joins TRBV5-8 to TRBJ2-1, with D maybe TRBD2 (6 bases). The V and J ends lost 1 base and 9 bases respectively, with 14 bases between them. The CDR3 has 14 amino acids. Germline CDR1 SGHTS, CDR2 YDEGEE.

The chain carries TRBV6-5 and TRBJ2-3; no clear D. The CDR3 is made up of 14 amino acids. Germline V gene data show CDR1 as MNHEY and CDR2 as SVGAGI. The V gene lost 6 bases and the J gene lost 2 bases, with 12 bases spanning the gap. The CDR3, as DNA: TGTGCCAGCAGCCTTCTCGTCTCCACAGATACGCAGTATTTT. Its protein product is CASSLLVSTDTQYF.

This rearrangement joins TRBV27 to TRBJ1-5, with 7 nucleotides matching TRBD1. Germline values: CDR1 MNHEY, CDR2 SMNVEV (reference sequence). This CDR3 region has 14 residues. Trimming removed 4 bases from V and 4 bases from J; junction bases left unmatched: 4. CDR3 sequence: CASSWAGGNQPQHF. The CDR3 DNA reads as TGTGCCAGCAGTTGGGCAGGGGGTAATCAGCCCCAGCATTTT.

V and J are TRBV6-1 and TRBJ2-7, with D possibly TRBD1 on 6 matching bases. With 6 bases removed from V and 1 base from J, the gap between germline ends came to 7 bases. Germline V gene data show CDR1 as MNHNS and CDR2 as SASEGT. This CDR3 is built from 12 residues. The CDR3 sequence: CASRGQSYEQYF. CDR3 bases: TGTGCCAGCAGAGGACAGTCCTACGAGCAGTACTTC.

The V and J genes are TRBV4-1 and TRBJ2-6; D unclear. V was trimmed by 3 bases and J by 1 base, leaving 13 bases between them. CDR3 length: 17 amino acids. Germline V lookup: CDR1 MGHRA, CDR2 YSYEKL. The CDR3 DNA reads as TGCGCCAGCAGCCACCCTATGACGAATTCTGGGGCCAACGTCCTGACTTTC. It specifies CASSHPMTNSGANVLTF.

In this sample, this clone turned up a few times. The chain couples TRBV5-1 to TRBJ2-7; a possible D gene is TRBD1 (6 bases). CDR3 length: 15 residues. The V and J ends lost 0 bases and 5 bases respectively, with 15 bases between them. CDR1 and CDR2 from the germline V gene are SGHRS and YFSETQ. CDR3 nucleotides: TGCGCCAGCAGCTTGGCCGACAGGTTGTCCGACGAGCAGTACTTC. It is translated as CASSLADRLSDEQYF.

The genes are TRBV5-6 and TRBJ1-1, with unresolved D. The V and J ends lost 3 bases and 1 base respectively, with 19 bases between them. Germline assignment: CDR1 SGHDT and CDR2 YYEEEE. This CDR3 comprises 17 residues. The CDR3 sequence: CASSSLQAPQPNTEAFF. In DNA, the CDR3 is TGTGCCAGCAGCTCCTTGCAGGCACCTCAACCGAACACTGAAGCTTTCTTT. The whole variable domain, filled in from reference TRBV5-6 and TRBJ1-1, reads DAGVTQSPTHLIKTRGQQVTLRCSPKSGHDTVSWYQQALGQGPQFIFQYYEEEERQRGNFPDRFSGHQFPNYSSELNVNALLLGDSALYLCASSSLQAPQPNTEAFFGQGTRLTVV.

As regards this clone: Other DNA sequences in this specimen translate into the identical CDR3. CDR3 residues: CASSVGGSEAFF. Written as DNA, the CDR3 is TGTGCCAGCAGCGTTGGGGGATCTGAAGCTTTCTTT. The chain carries TRBV9 and TRBJ1-1; D perhaps matches TRBD1 (5 bases). Germline assignment: CDR1 SGDLS and CDR2 YYNGEE. V was clipped by 2 bases and J by 6 bases, with 8 bases between them. The CDR3 loop spans 12 amino acids.

The chain joins TRBV6-6 to TRBJ2-4; TRBD1 is a possible D gene (5 bases). The length of the CDR3 is 14 residues. The ends were cut back, 5 bases at V and 6 bases at J, with 14 bases in the middle. Germline values: CDR1 MNHNY, CDR2 SVGAGI (reference sequence). The CDR3 DNA follows: TGTGCCAGCAGTCCCTCAATAGGGGCAAACATTCAGTACTTC. It specifies CASSPSIGANIQYF.

This chain links TRBV7-8 with TRBJ2-3, with D tentatively TRBD2 (6 bases). Germline V CDR1 and CDR2: SGHVS, FQNEAQ. V lost 5 bases, J lost 10 bases, and 22 bases lay in between. CDR3 length equals 15 residues. The chain's CDR3 is CASSTGGSSGTAQYF. The CDR3 nucleotides are TGTGCCAGCAGCACCGGGGGTTCCTCCGGGACTGCGCAGTATTTT.

The V gene is TRBV7-2, the J gene TRBJ2-1; D gene uncertain. Deletions cut 1 base from V and 0 bases from J, with 10 bases between. The CDR3 sequence is 16 residues long. Looked up from germline, CDR1 is SGHTA and CDR2 is FQGNSA. CDR3 in DNA: TGTGCCAGCAGCTTAGTTTCTACACGCTCCTACAATGAGCAGTTCTTC. Protein: CASSLVSTRSYNEQFF.

V is TRBV4-1 and J is TRBJ1-4; 7 bases line up with TRBD1. This CDR3 contains 17 residues. V was clipped by 4 bases and J by 3 bases; unmatched bases: 11. CDR1 is MGHRA and CDR2 is YSYEKL in the germline V gene. The CDR3 loop is CASSPLTGVIANEKLFF. CDR3 coding DNA: TGCGCCAGCAGCCCCCTCACAGGGGTGATTGCTAATGAAAAACTGTTTTTT.

J is TRBJ1-5 and V is TRBV18; TRBD1 is a possible D gene (6 bases). With 6 bases removed from V and 5 bases from J, the gap between germline ends came to 17 bases. The CDR3 consists of 15 residues. Germline CDR1 and CDR2: KGHSH and LQKENI. CDR3 sequence: CASSRGKGDHQPQHF. The CDR3 nucleotides read TGTGCCAGCTCCCGCGGGAAGGGGGATCATCAGCCCCAGCATTTT.

This chain joins TRBV23-1 and TRBJ1-3; D not certain. TRBV23-1 is filed as an ORF, its function uncertain. V was clipped by 3 bases and J by 0 bases, with 9 bases between them. CDR3 length: 15 residues. The CDR3 region is CASSQGRSSGNTIYF. The DNA for the CDR3 is TGCGCCAGCAGTCAGGGTCGAAGCTCTGGAAACACCATATATTTT.

The gene calls are TRBV7-2 and TRBJ2-2; D is unclear. The CDR3 has 14 amino acids. The V gene's germline CDR1 is SGHTA and CDR2 FQGNSA. V lost 1 base and J 6 bases, leaving 9 bases between the germline ends. The CDR3 here is CASSLVAAPGELFF. The DNA of the CDR3 is TGTGCCAGCAGCTTAGTCGCAGCCCCCGGGGAGCTGTTTTTT.

V is TRBV6-1 and J is TRBJ2-5, with a possible D match to TRBD1 (5 bases). CDR3 length: 15 amino acids. CDR1 and CDR2 (germline): MNHNS, SASEGT. V shed 4 bases and J shed 1 base, with 13 bases lying between them. Written as DNA, the CDR3 is TGTGCCAGCAGTGGACAGCAATTTCCCCAAGAGACCCAGTACTTC. It yields the protein CASSGQQFPQETQYF.

The V gene is TRBV29-1, the J gene TRBJ1-2, with 10 bases matching TRBD1. The length of the CDR3 is 19 residues. Per germline, CDR1 SQVTM and CDR2 ANQGSEA. With V trimmed by 5 bases and J by 1 base, 19 bases remained unmatched. Written as DNA, the CDR3 is TGCAGCGTTCCCCCGGGACAGGGGTCTTCCTCACTATTTAACTATGGCTACACCTTC. Residues: CSVPPGQGSSSLFNYGYTF.

This chain connects TRBV7-9 to TRBJ1-1; D not resolved. This CDR3 contains 11 residues. V shed 5 bases and J shed 7 bases, with 8 bases lying between them. Germline CDR1 reads SEHNR; CDR2 reads FQNEAQ (reference sequence). Here the CDR3 reads CASSPKNEAFF. CDR3 nucleotide sequence: TGTGCCAGCAGCCCCAAGAATGAAGCTTTCTTT.

This clone was seen only a few times. The chain uses TRBV5-1 and TRBJ1-6; 10 bases align to TRBD1. Per the germline V gene, CDR1 is SGHRS and CDR2 is YFSETQ. V shed 5 bases, J shed 10 bases, and the junction held 6 bases outside the gene matches. The CDR3 length is 14 residues. The CDR3 loop reads CASSGTGEGSPLHF. In DNA, the CDR3 is TGCGCCAGCAGTGGGACAGGGGAAGGGTCACCCCTCCACTTT.

Points on this clone: At one end, the junction sequence differs from germline, possibly due to a read error. This chain connects TRBV7-7 to TRBJ2-7; D is perhaps TRBD2 (6 bases). This CDR3 region has 14 residues. Germline CDR1 is SSHAT and CDR2 is FNYEAQ (reference sequence). The CDR3 DNA reads as TGTGCTAGCAGCTTATATGGGAGGCCCTACGAGCAGTACTTC. Amino acid sequence: CASSLYGRPYEQYF.

V and J are TRBV6-1 and TRBJ1-6; D remains unclear. Trimming removed 3 bases at V and 10 bases at J, with 10 bases between. This CDR3 is built from 13 residues. In germline, CDR1 is MNHNS, CDR2 SASEGT. In nucleotides, the CDR3 is TGTGCCAGCAGTGATTTCGCTAGGTCACCCCTCCACTTT. Protein product: CASSDFARSPLHF.